These 6 T cell receptor beta chains came from one sample sequenced in a study of cytomegalovirus exposure and HLA in healthy donors. The PCR made use of 60 Vbeta and 13 Jbeta primers. Clones were read by immunoSEQ multiplex PCR, and TCRdb kept only the in-frame ones, dropping some. This sample yields roughly 160,000 clones, of which 80% are seen a single time; 9.7% belongs to the top ten. The sample consisted of PBMCs. These receptors originate from a man aged 18 to 29 in good health and CMV-seropositive.

The chain links TRBV27 to TRBJ1-1; TRBD1 matches at 7 bases. The junction had 10 bases not matched to a gene; V was cut back by 7 bases and J by 2 bases. The V gene's germline CDR1 is MNHEY and CDR2 SMNVEV (reference sequence). This CDR3 is built from 15 residues. The CDR3 region is CASKGRGSPNTEAFF. CDR3 coding DNA: TGTGCCAGCAAGGGCAGGGGGTCTCCCAACACTGAAGCTTTCTTT.

This clone has just a few counts. The J gene is TRBJ2-3, the V gene TRBV19; 7 bases fit TRBD2. The CDR3 contains 14 residues. Germline assignment: CDR1 LNHDA and CDR2 SQIVND (reference sequence). V dropped 4 bases and J dropped 3; count of bases not matched to a gene: 4. Here the CDR3 DNA reads TGTGCCAGTAGTACGGTCGGGGGGACAGATACGCAGTATTTT. The encoded protein is CASSTVGGTDTQYF.

The chain has TRBV11-3 and TRBJ2-5, with D perhaps TRBD1 (6 bases). Germline V gene lookup returns CDR1 SGHNT and CDR2 YENEEA. Trimming removed 1 base at V and 5 bases at J, with 8 bases between. The CDR3 sequence is 13 residues long. The chain's CDR3 is CASSLAGVETQYF. The CDR3 DNA reads as TGTGCCAGCAGCTTAGCAGGGGTGGAGACCCAGTACTTC. The full variable domain, its missing parts supplied by reference TRBV11-3 and TRBJ2-5, is EAGVVQSPRYKIIEKKQPVAFWCNPISGHNTLYWYLQNLGQGPELLIRYENEEAVDDSQLPKDRFSAERLKGVDSTLKIQPAELGDSAVYLCASSLAGVETQYFGPGTRLLVL.

The V and J genes are TRBV27 and TRBJ1-1; D gene unclear. Germline loops: CDR1 MNHEY, CDR2 SMNVEV (reference sequence). The CDR3 loop spans 14 amino acids. The V and J ends lost 4 bases and 3 bases respectively, with 12 bases between them. CDR3 amino acids: CASSWKMRDTEAFF. CDR3 bases: TGTGCCAGCAGTTGGAAGATGCGGGACACTGAAGCTTTCTTT.

This chain links TRBV10-3 with TRBJ2-1; 11 bases line up with TRBD2. With 0 bases clipped from V and 0 bases from J, the junction kept 4 bases outside the gene matches. The CDR3 runs to 18 residues. The germline CDR1 and CDR2 sequences are ENHRY and SYGVKD. The CDR3 sequence is CAISESRTSGSSYNEQFF. CDR3 DNA sequence: TGTGCCATCAGTGAGTCGCGAACTAGCGGGAGCTCCTACAATGAGCAGTTCTTC.

J is TRBJ2-1 and V is TRBV11-2; 12 bases map to TRBD2. The germline V gene encodes CDR1 SGHAT and CDR2 FQNNGV. The CDR3 loop spans 15 amino acids. The V and J ends lost 2 bases and 8 bases, in that order; junction bases with no gene match: 4. Here the CDR3 DNA reads TGTGCCAGCAGCTTACTAGCGGGGGGGCTCGATGAGCAGTTCTTC. This sequence encodes CASSLLAGGLDEQFF. Filled out from reference TRBV11-2 and TRBJ2-1, the complete variable domain reads EAGVAQSPRYKIIEKRQSVAFWCNPISGHATLYWYQQILGQGPKLLIQFQNNGVVDDSQLPKDRFSAERLKGVDSTLKIQPAKLEDSAVYLCASSLLAGGLDEQFFGPGTRLTVL.